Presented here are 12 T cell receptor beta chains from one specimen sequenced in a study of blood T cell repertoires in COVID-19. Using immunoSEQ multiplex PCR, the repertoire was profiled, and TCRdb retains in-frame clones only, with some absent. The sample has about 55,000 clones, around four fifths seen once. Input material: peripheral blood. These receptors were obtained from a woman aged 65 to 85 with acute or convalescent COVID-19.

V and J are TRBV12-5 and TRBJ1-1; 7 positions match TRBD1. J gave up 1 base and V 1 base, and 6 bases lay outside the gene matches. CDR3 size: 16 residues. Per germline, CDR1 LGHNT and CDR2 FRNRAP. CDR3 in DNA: TGTGCTAGTGGTTTGGGGTCAGGGGGGCCGAACACTGAAGCTTTCTTT. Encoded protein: CASGLGSGGPNTEAFF.

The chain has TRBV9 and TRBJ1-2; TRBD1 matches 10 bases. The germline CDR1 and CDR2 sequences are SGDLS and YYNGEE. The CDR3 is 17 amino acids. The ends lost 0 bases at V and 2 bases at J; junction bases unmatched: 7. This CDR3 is CASSVEDRGQSNYGYTF. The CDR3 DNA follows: TGTGCCAGCAGCGTAGAAGACAGGGGGCAATCCAACTATGGCTACACCTTC.

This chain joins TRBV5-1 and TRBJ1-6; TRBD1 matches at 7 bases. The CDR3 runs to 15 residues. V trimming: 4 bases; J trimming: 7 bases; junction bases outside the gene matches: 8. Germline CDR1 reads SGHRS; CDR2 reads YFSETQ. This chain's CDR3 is CASSQGTVQNSPLHF. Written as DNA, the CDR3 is TGCGCCAGCAGCCAGGGGACAGTCCAAAATTCACCCCTCCACTTT.

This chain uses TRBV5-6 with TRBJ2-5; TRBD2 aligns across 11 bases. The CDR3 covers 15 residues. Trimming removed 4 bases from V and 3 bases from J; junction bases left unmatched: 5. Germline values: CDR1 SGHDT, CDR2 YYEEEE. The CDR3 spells CASSVAGGPKETQYF. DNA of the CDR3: TGTGCCAGCAGCGTAGCGGGGGGGCCTAAAGAGACCCAGTACTTC.

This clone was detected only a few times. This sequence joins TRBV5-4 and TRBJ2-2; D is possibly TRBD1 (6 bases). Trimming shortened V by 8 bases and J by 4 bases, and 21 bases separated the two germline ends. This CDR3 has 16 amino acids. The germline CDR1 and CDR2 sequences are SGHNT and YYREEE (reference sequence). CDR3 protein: CASKRSGGQVTGELFF. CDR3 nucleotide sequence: TGTGCCAGTAAACGGAGTGGGGGACAAGTCACCGGGGAGCTGTTTTTT. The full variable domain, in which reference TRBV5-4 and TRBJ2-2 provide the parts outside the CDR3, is ETGVTQSPTHLIKTRGQQVTLRCSSQSGHNTVSWYQQALGQGPQFIFQYYREEENGRGNFPPRFSGLQFPNYSSELNVNALELDDSALYLCASKRSGGQVTGELFFGEGSRLTVL.

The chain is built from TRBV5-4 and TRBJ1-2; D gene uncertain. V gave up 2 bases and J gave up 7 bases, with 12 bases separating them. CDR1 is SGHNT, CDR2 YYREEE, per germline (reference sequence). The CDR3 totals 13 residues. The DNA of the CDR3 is TGTGCCAGCAGCTTTGACCGTTCGGGTGGCTACACCTTC. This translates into CASSFDRSGGYTF.

In nucleotides, the CDR3 is TGTGCCACCAGCAGAGATTTGACAGTTAGCAATCAGCCCCAGCATTTT. Protein sequence: CATSRDLTVSNQPQHF. The chain couples TRBV15 to TRBJ1-5; D is perhaps TRBD1 (5 bases). The germline CDR1 and CDR2 sequences are LNHNV and YYDKDF (reference sequence). This CDR3 comprises 16 residues. V shed 0 bases and J shed 0 bases, with 9 bases lying between them.

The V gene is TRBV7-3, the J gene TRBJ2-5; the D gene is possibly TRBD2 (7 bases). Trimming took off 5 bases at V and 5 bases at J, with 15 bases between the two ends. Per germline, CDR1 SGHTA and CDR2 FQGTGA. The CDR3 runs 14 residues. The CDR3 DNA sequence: TGTGCCAGCAGCGCCGTCGGGGGGCTGGAGACCCAGTACTTC. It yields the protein CASSAVGGLETQYF.

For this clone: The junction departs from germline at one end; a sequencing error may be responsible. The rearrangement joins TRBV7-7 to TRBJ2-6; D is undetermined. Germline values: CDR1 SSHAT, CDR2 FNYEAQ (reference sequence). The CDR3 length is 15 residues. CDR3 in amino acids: CASSLGSSGANVLTF. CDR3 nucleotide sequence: TGTGCTAGCAGCTTAGGTAGCTCTGGGGCCAACGTCCTGACTTTC.

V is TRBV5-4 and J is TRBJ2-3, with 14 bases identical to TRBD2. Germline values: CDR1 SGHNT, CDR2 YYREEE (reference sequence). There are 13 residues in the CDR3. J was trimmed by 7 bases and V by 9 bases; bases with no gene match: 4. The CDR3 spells CAMTSGGAHTQYF. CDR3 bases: TGTGCCATGACTAGCGGGGGGGCTCATACGCAGTATTTT.

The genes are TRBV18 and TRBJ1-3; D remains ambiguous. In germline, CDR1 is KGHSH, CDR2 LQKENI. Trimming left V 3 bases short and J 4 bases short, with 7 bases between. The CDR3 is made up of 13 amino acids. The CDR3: CASSPSRGNTIYF. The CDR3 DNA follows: TGTGCCAGCTCACCTAGCCGAGGAAACACCATATATTTT.

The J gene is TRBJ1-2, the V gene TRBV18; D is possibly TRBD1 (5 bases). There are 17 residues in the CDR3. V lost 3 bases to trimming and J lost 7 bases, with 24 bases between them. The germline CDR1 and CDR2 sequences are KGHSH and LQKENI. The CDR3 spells CASSPRTAQALRLGYTF. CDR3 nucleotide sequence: TGTGCCAGCTCACCGAGGACGGCACAGGCACTACGCCTTGGCTACACCTTC.